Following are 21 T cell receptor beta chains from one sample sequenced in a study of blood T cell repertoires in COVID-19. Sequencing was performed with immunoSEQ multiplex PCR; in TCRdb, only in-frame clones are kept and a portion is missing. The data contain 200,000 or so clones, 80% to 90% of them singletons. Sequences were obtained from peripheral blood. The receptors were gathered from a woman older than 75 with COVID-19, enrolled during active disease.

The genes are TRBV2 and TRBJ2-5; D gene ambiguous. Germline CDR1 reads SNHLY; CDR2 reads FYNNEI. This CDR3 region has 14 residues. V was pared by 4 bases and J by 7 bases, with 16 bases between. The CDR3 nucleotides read TGTGCCAGCAGTGGCGGTCCCCACCATGGGACCCAGTACTTC. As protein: CASSGGPHHGTQYF. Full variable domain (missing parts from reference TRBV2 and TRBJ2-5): EPEVTQTPSHQVTQMGQEVILRCVPISNHLYFYWYRQILGQKVEFLVSFYNNEISEKSEIFDDQFSVERPDGSNFTLKIRSTKLEDSAMYFCASSGGPHHGTQYFGPGTRLLVL.

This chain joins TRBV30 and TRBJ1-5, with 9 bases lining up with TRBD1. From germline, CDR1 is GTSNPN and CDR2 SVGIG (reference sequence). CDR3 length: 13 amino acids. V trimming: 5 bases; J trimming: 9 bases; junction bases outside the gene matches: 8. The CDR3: CAWGPGTGTPQHF. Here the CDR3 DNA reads TGTGCCTGGGGGCCCGGGACAGGGACGCCCCAGCATTTT. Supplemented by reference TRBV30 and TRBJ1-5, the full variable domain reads SQTIHQWPATLVQPVGSPLSLECTVEGTSNPNLYWYRQAAGRGLQLLFYSVGIGQISSEVPQNLSASRPQDRQFILSSKKLLLSDSGFYLCAWGPGTGTPQHFGDGTRLSIL.

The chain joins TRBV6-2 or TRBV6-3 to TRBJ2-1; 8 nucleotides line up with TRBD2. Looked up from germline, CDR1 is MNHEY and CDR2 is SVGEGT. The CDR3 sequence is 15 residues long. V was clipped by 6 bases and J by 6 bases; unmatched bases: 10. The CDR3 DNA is TGTGCCAGCAGCCAAGGGACTAGTTGGGTCAATGAGCAGTTCTTC. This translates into CASSQGTSWVNEQFF.

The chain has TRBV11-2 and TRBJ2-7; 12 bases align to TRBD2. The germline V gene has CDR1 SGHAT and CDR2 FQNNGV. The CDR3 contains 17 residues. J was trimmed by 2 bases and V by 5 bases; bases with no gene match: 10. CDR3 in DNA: TGTGCCAGCAGCCCCCGCCGGACTAGCGGGGCCCCCTACGAGCAGTACTTC. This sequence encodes CASSPRRTSGAPYEQYF.

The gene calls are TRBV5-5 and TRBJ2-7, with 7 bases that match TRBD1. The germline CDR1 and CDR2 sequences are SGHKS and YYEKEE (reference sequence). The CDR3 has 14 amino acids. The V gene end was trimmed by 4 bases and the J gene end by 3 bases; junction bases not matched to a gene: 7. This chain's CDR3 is CASSLGQSLYEQYF. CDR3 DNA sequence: TGTGCCAGCAGCCTGGGACAGAGTCTCTACGAGCAGTACTTC.

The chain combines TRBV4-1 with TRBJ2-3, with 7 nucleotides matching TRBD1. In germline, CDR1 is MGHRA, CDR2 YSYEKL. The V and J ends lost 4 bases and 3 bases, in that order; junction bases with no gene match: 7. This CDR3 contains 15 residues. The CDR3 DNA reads TGCGCCAGCAGCCCACAGGGGACGGGTACAGATACGCAGTATTTT. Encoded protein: CASSPQGTGTDTQYF.

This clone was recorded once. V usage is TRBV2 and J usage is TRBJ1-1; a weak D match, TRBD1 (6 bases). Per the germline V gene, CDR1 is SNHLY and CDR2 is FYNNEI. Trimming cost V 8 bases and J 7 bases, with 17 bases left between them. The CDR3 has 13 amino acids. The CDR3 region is CASGGEWGLEAFF. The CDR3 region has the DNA TGTGCCAGCGGGGGAGAATGGGGGCTTGAAGCTTTCTTT.

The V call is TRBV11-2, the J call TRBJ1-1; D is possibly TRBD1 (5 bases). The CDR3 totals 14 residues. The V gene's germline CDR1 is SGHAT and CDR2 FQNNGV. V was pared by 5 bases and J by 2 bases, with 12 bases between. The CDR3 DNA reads TGTGCCAGCAGCGATCCCAGGGTAAACACTGAAGCTTTCTTT. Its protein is CASSDPRVNTEAFF.

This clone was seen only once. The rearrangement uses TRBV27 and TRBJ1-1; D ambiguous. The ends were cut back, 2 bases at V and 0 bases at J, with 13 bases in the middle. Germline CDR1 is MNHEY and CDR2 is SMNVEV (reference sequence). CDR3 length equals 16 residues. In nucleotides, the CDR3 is TGTGCCAGCAGTTTAAGGCTAGGCCGCATGAACACTGAAGCTTTCTTT. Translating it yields CASSLRLGRMNTEAFF.

This chain's CDR3 is CASTRTSGSNGELFF. The CDR3 DNA sequence: TGTGCCAGTACCCGGACTAGCGGAAGTAACGGGGAGCTGTTTTTT. V is TRBV19 and J is TRBJ2-2; TRBD2 aligns across 10 bases. This CDR3 region has 15 residues. Trimming at V came to 7 bases and at J to 7 bases, leaving 9 bases not matched to a gene. CDR1 is LNHDA, CDR2 SQIVND, per germline (reference sequence).

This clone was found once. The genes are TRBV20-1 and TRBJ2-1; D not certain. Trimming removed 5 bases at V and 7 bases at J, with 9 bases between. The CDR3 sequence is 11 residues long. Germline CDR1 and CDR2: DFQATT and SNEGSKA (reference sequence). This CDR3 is CSAASENEQFF. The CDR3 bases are TGCAGTGCTGCGAGCGAGAATGAGCAGTTCTTC.

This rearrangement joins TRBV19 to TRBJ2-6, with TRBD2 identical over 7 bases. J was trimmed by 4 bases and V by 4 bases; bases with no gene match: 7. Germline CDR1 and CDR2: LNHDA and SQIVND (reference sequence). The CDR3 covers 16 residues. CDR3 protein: CASSTRRGDGANVLTF. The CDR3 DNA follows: TGTGCCAGTAGTACCCGCCGGGGGGACGGGGCCAACGTCCTGACTTTC.

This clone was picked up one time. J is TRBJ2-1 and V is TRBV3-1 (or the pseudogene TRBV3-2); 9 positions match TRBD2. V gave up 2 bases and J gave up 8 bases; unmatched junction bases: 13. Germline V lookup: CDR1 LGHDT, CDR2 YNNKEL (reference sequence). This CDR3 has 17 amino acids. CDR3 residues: CASSQMATGTSWDEQFF. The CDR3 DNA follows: TGTGCCAGCAGCCAAATGGCTACCGGGACTAGCTGGGATGAGCAGTTCTTC.

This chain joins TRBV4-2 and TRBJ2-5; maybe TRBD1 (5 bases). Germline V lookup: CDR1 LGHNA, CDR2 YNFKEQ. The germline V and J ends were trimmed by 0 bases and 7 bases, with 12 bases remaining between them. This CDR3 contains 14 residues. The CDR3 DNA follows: TGTGCCAGCAGCCAAGATCTACAGGTGGGGACCCAGTACTTC. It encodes CASSQDLQVGTQYF.

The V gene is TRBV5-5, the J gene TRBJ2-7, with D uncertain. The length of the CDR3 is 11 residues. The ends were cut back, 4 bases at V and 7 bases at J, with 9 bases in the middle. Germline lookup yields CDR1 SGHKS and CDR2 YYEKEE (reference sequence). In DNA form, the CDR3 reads TGTGCCAGCAGCCGCGGTTGGGAGCAGTACTTC. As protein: CASSRGWEQYF.

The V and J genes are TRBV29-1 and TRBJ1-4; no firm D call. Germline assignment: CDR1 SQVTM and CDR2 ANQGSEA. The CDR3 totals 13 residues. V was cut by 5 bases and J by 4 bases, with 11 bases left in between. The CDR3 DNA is TGCAGCGTTTTAGAGGTGTATAATGAAAAACTGTTTTTT. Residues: CSVLEVYNEKLFF.

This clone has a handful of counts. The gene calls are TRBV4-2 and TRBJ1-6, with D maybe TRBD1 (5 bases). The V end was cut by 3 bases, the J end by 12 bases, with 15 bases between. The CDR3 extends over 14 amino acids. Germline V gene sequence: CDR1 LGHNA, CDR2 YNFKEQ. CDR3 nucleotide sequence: TGTGCCAGCAGCCACGGTACCCGCAGGGAACCCCTCCACTTT. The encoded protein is CASSHGTRREPLHF.

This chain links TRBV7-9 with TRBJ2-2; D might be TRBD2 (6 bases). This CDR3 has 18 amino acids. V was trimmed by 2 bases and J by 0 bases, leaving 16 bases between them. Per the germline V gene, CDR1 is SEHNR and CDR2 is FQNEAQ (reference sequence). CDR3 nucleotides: TGTGCCAGCAGCTTAAGGGGAGGCAATAGTGCGAACACCGGGGAGCTGTTTTTT. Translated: CASSLRGGNSANTGELFF.

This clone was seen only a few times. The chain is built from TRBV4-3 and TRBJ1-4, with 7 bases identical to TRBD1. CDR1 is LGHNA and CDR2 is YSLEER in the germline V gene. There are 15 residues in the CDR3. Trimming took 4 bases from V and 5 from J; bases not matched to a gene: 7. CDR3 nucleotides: TGCGCCAGCAGCCCTCGACAGGGTGGGAATGAAAAACTGTTTTTT. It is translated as CASSPRQGGNEKLFF.

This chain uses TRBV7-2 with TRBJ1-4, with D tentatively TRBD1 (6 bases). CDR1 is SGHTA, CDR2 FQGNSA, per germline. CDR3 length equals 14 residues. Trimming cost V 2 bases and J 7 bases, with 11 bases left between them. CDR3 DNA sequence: TGTGCCAGCAGCTTAAAGGGGGACGGTGAAAAACTGTTTTTT. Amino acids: CASSLKGDGEKLFF.

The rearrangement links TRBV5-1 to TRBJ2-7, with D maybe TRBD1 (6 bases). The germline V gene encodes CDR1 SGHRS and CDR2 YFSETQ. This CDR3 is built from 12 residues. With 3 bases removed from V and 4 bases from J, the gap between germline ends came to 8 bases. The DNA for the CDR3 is TGCGCCAGCAGCTCAACAGGGTACGAGCAGTACTTC. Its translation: CASSSTGYEQYF.